Shown below are 32 T cell receptor beta chains from a single sample sequenced in a study of blood T cell repertoires in COVID-19. Some clones are missing from TCRdb's copy, which holds only in-frame ones; the method was immunoSEQ multiplex PCR. This table holds about 54,000 clones, around 84% found once. What was sequenced was peripheral blood. These receptor sequences come from a human donor in a cohort sampled during active COVID-19.

This clone was seen a handful of times. The gene calls are TRBV7-9 and TRBJ2-7, with D maybe TRBD2 (6 bases). Germline V gene data show CDR1 as SEHNR and CDR2 as FQNEAQ (reference sequence). Trimming removed 7 bases from V and 5 bases from J, with 18 bases in between. This CDR3 spans 14 amino acids. The DNA of the CDR3 is TGTGCCAGCACCCCCTCCTGGAGGGAAAACGAGCAGTACTTC. It is translated as CASTPSWRENEQYF.

The chain carries TRBV9 and TRBJ1-2; TRBD1 matches 8 bases. CDR3 length equals 15 residues. J gave up 0 bases and V 1 base, and 2 bases lay outside the gene matches. From germline, CDR1 is SGDLS and CDR2 YYNGEE. This CDR3 is CASSVMGQANYGYTF. In DNA form, the CDR3 reads TGTGCCAGCAGCGTAATGGGACAGGCTAACTATGGCTACACCTTC. The whole variable domain, remainder taken from reference TRBV9 and TRBJ1-2, is DSGVTQTPKHLITATGQRVTLRCSPRSGDLSVYWYQQSLDQGLQFLIQYYNGEERAKGNILERFSAQQFPDLHSELNLSSLELGDSALYFCASSVMGQANYGYTFGSGTRLTVV.

J is TRBJ2-5 and V is TRBV28; D not resolved. Germline loops: CDR1 MDHEN, CDR2 SYDVKM. This CDR3 comprises 15 residues. V lost 5 bases and J lost 5, with 18 bases in between. CDR3 DNA: TGTGCCAGCAGTCCGAATCGGGTACTTCGGGAGACCCAGTACTTC. This translates into CASSPNRVLRETQYF.

This chain connects TRBV18 to TRBJ2-7, with TRBD2 as a possible D gene (5 bases). Germline V gene sequence: CDR1 KGHSH, CDR2 LQKENI. V dropped 3 bases and J dropped 4 bases, with 10 bases sitting between them. The CDR3 has 13 residues. CDR3 nucleotide sequence: TGTGCCAGCTCACCCGGCGGACTTTACGAGCAGTACTTC. Its translation is CASSPGGLYEQYF.

The genes are TRBV5-1 and TRBJ2-5; TRBD2 is a possible D gene (7 bases). This CDR3 comprises 15 residues. Germline values: CDR1 SGHRS, CDR2 YFSETQ. V was clipped by 1 base and J by 5 bases, with 15 bases between them. CDR3 nucleotide sequence: TGCGCCAGCAGCTTGTACGGGGGGCCCATGGAGACCCAGTACTTC. The encoded protein is CASSLYGGPMETQYF.

J is TRBJ1-1 and V is TRBV27; D is uncertain. The CDR3 totals 14 residues. CDR1 MNHEY and CDR2 SMNVEV come from the germline V gene (reference sequence). V lost 0 bases and J 3 bases, leaving 8 bases between the germline ends. Here the CDR3 reads CASSLSGGYTEAFF. The CDR3 DNA reads TGTGCCAGCAGTTTATCGGGAGGGTACACTGAAGCTTTCTTT.

The chain links TRBV3-1 (or the pseudogene TRBV3-2) to TRBJ1-4; 7 nucleotides agree with TRBD1. The V segment lost 5 bases and the J segment 5 bases; nucleotides outside the gene matches: 11. This CDR3 has 16 amino acids. Germline V lookup: CDR1 LGHDT, CDR2 YNNKEL (reference sequence). The CDR3 protein is CASSRESGTVNEKLFF. The CDR3 DNA follows: TGTGCCAGCAGCAGAGAGTCCGGGACAGTGAATGAAAAACTGTTTTTT.

The V call is TRBV18, the J call TRBJ2-1; 8 bases fit TRBD2. This CDR3 contains 17 residues. In germline, CDR1 is KGHSH, CDR2 LQKENI. After removal of 3 bases from V and 4 bases from J, the junction contained 11 bases not matched to a gene. The CDR3 region has the DNA TGTGCCAGCTCACCCACGTCAATGGCGGGGGGTTACAATGAGCAGTTCTTC. This gives the protein CASSPTSMAGGYNEQFF. The whole variable domain, filled in from reference TRBV18 and TRBJ2-1, reads NAGVMQNPRHLVRRRGQEARLRCSPMKGHSHVYWYRQLPEEGLKFMVYLQKENIIDESGMPKERFSAEFPKEGPSILRIQQVVRGDSAAYFCASSPTSMAGGYNEQFFGPGTRLTVL.

The V gene is TRBV18, the J gene TRBJ2-7; 10 positions agree with TRBD2. V gave up 4 bases and J gave up 6 bases; unmatched junction bases: 9. The CDR3 extends over 15 amino acids. CDR1 KGHSH and CDR2 LQKENI come from the germline V gene. The CDR3 sequence: CASSLGLADVSEQYF. In DNA, the CDR3 is TGTGCCAGCTCACTCGGACTAGCGGATGTCAGCGAGCAGTACTTC.

The rearrangement joins TRBV18 to TRBJ2-1, with D tentatively TRBD2 (5 bases). CDR1 and CDR2 (germline): KGHSH, LQKENI. Trimming removed 3 bases at V and 3 bases at J, with 9 bases between. There are 14 residues in the CDR3. CDR3 sequence: CASSPAGNYNEQFF. The CDR3 region has the DNA TGTGCCAGCTCACCGGCCGGGAACTACAATGAGCAGTTCTTC.

This chain joins TRBV6-2 or TRBV6-3 and TRBJ2-1; 14 positions agree with TRBD2. The CDR3 length is 19 residues. Per germline, CDR1 MNHEY and CDR2 SVGEGT. V shed 5 bases and J 0 bases; nucleotides not matched to a gene: 9. This CDR3 reads CASSHRLAGGTSSYNEQFF. The CDR3 DNA is TGTGCCAGCAGTCACCGACTAGCGGGAGGGACAAGCTCCTACAATGAGCAGTTCTTC.

This clone was detected only once. This chain links TRBV7-2 with TRBJ2-5; D gene ambiguous. CDR3 length equals 13 residues. Germline V CDR1 and CDR2: SGHTA, FQGNSA. Between the trimmed V and J ends, which lost 3 bases and 2 bases, there was a span of 7 bases. CDR3 region: CASSFVTQETQYF. The CDR3 nucleotides are TGTGCCAGCAGCTTCGTCACACAAGAGACCCAGTACTTC.

The chain recombines TRBV29-1 with TRBJ2-1, with 10 bases aligning to TRBD1. Germline trimming cut 6 bases from V and 9 bases from J; bases unmatched to any gene: 11. Germline loops: CDR1 SQVTM, CDR2 ANQGSEA. The CDR3 contains 14 residues. For the CDR3, the DNA is TGCAGCGTCTCCGGACAGGGGGATATGGGTGAGCAGTTCTTC. As protein: CSVSGQGDMGEQFF.

This rearrangement joins TRBV7-8 to TRBJ1-2; 8 bases are shared with TRBD1. The V and J ends lost 6 bases and 7 bases, in that order; junction bases with no gene match: 7. CDR1 and CDR2 (germline): SGHVS, FQNEAQ. This CDR3 contains 13 residues. CDR3 amino acids: CASRSTGGGGYTF. The DNA for the CDR3 is TGTGCCAGCAGAAGTACAGGGGGAGGTGGCTACACCTTC. The full variable domain, its missing parts supplied by reference TRBV7-8 and TRBJ1-2, is GAGVSQSPRYKVAKRGQDVALRCDPISGHVSLFWYQQALGQGPEFLTYFQNEAQLDKSGLPSDRFFAERPEGSVSTLKIQRTQQEDSAVYLCASRSTGGGGYTFGSGTRLTVV.

The chain combines TRBV11-3 with TRBJ2-3; 10 nucleotides line up with TRBD1. The germline gives CDR1 SGHNT, CDR2 YENEEA. V dropped 1 base and J dropped 5; count of bases not matched to a gene: 12. The CDR3 extends over 18 amino acids. CDR3 in amino acids: CASSLGPGQGTVGDTQYF. For the CDR3, the DNA is TGTGCCAGCAGCTTAGGCCCGGGACAGGGGACGGTGGGAGATACGCAGTATTTT.

The V and J genes are TRBV9 and TRBJ2-7; no reliable D call. The V gene's germline CDR1 is SGDLS and CDR2 YYNGEE. The ends were cut back, 2 bases at V and 4 bases at J, with 13 bases in the middle. The CDR3 runs to 14 residues. The CDR3 loop reads CASSVQQIGYEQYF. In DNA, the CDR3 is TGTGCCAGCAGCGTCCAACAGATTGGATACGAGCAGTACTTC.

V usage is TRBV28 and J usage is TRBJ1-2, with D perhaps TRBD1 (5 bases). Germline CDR1 MDHEN, CDR2 SYDVKM. The CDR3 runs to 12 residues. V lost 6 bases and J lost 4, with 9 bases in between. This CDR3 reads CASRGVAYGYTF. CDR3 nucleotides: TGTGCCAGCAGAGGGGTGGCCTATGGCTACACCTTC.

CDR3 region: CASSSYSGSGTGELFF. The CDR3 nucleotides read TGTGCCAGCAGTTCATATAGCGGGAGCGGCACCGGGGAGCTGTTTTTT. The V gene is TRBV27, the J gene TRBJ2-2; TRBD2 agrees at 9 bases. J lost 4 bases, V lost 4 bases, and 7 bases had no gene match. Germline V gene lookup returns CDR1 MNHEY and CDR2 SMNVEV (reference sequence). There are 16 residues in the CDR3.

The chain recombines TRBV27 with TRBJ2-7, with 7 bases that match TRBD2. This CDR3 contains 13 residues. With V trimmed by 3 bases and J by 7 bases, 6 bases remained unmatched. Per the germline V gene, CDR1 is MNHEY and CDR2 is SMNVEV (reference sequence). CDR3: CASSFRQGGEQYF. CDR3 in DNA: TGTGCCAGCAGTTTTCGCCAGGGAGGGGAGCAGTACTTC.

The chain links TRBV6-5 to TRBJ1-1; D is ambiguous. The V end was cut by 0 bases, the J end by 1 base, with 9 bases between. Germline V gene lookup returns CDR1 MNHEY and CDR2 SVGAGI. The CDR3 has 15 residues. The CDR3: CASSYSSEQNTEAFF. The CDR3 DNA follows: TGTGCCAGCAGTTACTCGAGCGAACAGAACACTGAAGCTTTCTTT.

V gene TRBV7-8 combines with J gene TRBJ2-3, with D uncertain. This CDR3 has 18 amino acids. Germline values: CDR1 SGHVS, CDR2 FQNEAQ. V dropped 0 bases and J dropped 0 bases, with 16 bases sitting between them. In DNA form, the CDR3 reads TGTGCCAGCAGCTTAGCGTTGGTCAGTCAGGAAAGCACAGATACGCAGTATTTT. This translates into CASSLALVSQESTDTQYF.

The CDR3 bases are TGTGCCAGCAGCTTTTTAGCGGGGGGGCAAGATACGCAGTATTTT. Amino acid sequence: CASSFLAGGQDTQYF. The chain has TRBV11-2 and TRBJ2-3; 11 bases fit TRBD2. Trimming removed 3 bases from V and 5 bases from J; junction bases left unmatched: 4. Germline CDR1 and CDR2: SGHAT and FQNNGV. This CDR3 spans 15 amino acids. The entire variable domain, with the rest obtained from reference TRBV11-2 and TRBJ2-3, is as follows: EAGVAQSPRYKIIEKRQSVAFWCNPISGHATLYWYQQILGQGPKLLIQFQNNGVVDDSQLPKDRFSAERLKGVDSTLKIQPAKLEDSAVYLCASSFLAGGQDTQYFGPGTRLTVL.

This clone was recorded only once. The J gene is TRBJ1-2, the V gene TRBV28; D is uncertain. CDR1 is MDHEN, CDR2 SYDVKM, per germline. The germline V and J ends were trimmed by 7 bases and 6 bases, with 15 bases remaining between them. This CDR3 region has 13 residues. The CDR3 is CASTITVRHGYTF. The CDR3 nucleotides read TGTGCCAGCACAATCACTGTCAGGCATGGCTACACCTTC.

This clone was observed a few times. This chain connects TRBV7-9 to TRBJ1-5; TRBD1 matches 8 bases. Unmatched junction bases numbered 13, after V lost 2 bases and J lost 4 bases. This CDR3 has 18 amino acids. Per germline, CDR1 SEHNR and CDR2 FQNEAQ (reference sequence). The DNA for the CDR3 is TGTGCCAGCAGCTTATCTTACGGCAGGGGGCGATTGAATCAGCCCCAGCATTTT. This codes for CASSLSYGRGRLNQPQHF.

This clone was seen a single time. V gene TRBV12-5 combines with J gene TRBJ2-5; 11 bases match TRBD1. V lost 5 bases and J lost 4; bases outside the gene matches: 6. The CDR3 contains 15 residues. Germline CDR1 and CDR2: LGHNT and FRNRAP. This CDR3 reads CASGPGQGAGETQYF. In DNA, the CDR3 is TGTGCTAGTGGTCCTGGACAGGGGGCAGGAGAGACCCAGTACTTC.

CDR3 sequence (DNA): TGTGCCAGTAGTGGCGGGGCTGGTAGGGAAAAACTGTTTTTT. Translation: CASSGGAGREKLFF. The rearrangement joins TRBV19 to TRBJ1-4; perhaps TRBD1 as D (5 bases). Per the germline V gene, CDR1 is LNHDA and CDR2 is SQIVND (reference sequence). The CDR3 is 14 amino acids. V dropped 5 bases and J dropped 8 bases, with 15 bases sitting between them.

The rearrangement joins TRBV5-1 to TRBJ2-7, with D hard to call. Per germline, CDR1 SGHRS and CDR2 YFSETQ. V was cut by 1 base and J by 2 bases, with 7 bases left in between. The CDR3 runs to 13 residues. This CDR3 reads CASSLSFTYEQYF. In DNA form, the CDR3 reads TGCGCCAGCAGCTTGTCTTTTACCTACGAGCAGTACTTC.

For the CDR3, the DNA is TGTGCCAGCAGCCCCCGTCGGGGGACTACCAACACCGGGGAGCTGTTTTTT. This sequence encodes CASSPRRGTTNTGELFF. The chain recombines TRBV3-1 (or the pseudogene TRBV3-2) with TRBJ2-2; 7 nucleotides match TRBD2. CDR1 LGHDT and CDR2 YNNKEL come from the germline V gene (reference sequence). J lost 2 bases, V lost 4 bases, and 10 bases had no gene match. The CDR3 length is 17 residues.

The chain combines TRBV3-1 (or the pseudogene TRBV3-2) with TRBJ2-4, with 8 nucleotides matching TRBD2. Germline CDR1 and CDR2: LGHDT and YNNKEL (reference sequence). After removal of 3 bases from V and 8 bases from J, the junction contained 6 bases not matched to a gene. There are 14 residues in the CDR3. The CDR3 sequence: CASSHRGGLDIQYF. CDR3 nucleotides: TGTGCCAGCAGCCACCGGGGGGGCCTGGACATTCAGTACTTC.

The chain joins TRBV6-2 or TRBV6-3 to TRBJ2-7, with 7 bases fitting TRBD2. The CDR3 runs 12 residues. The germline V gene has CDR1 MNHEY and CDR2 SVGEGT. V shed 6 bases and J 3 bases; nucleotides not matched to a gene: 2. The CDR3 DNA is TGTGCCAGCAGCTCGGGGGGCTACGAGCAGTACTTC. It is translated as CASSSGGYEQYF.

The chain has TRBV28 and TRBJ1-5; 7 bases agree with TRBD1. From germline, CDR1 is MDHEN and CDR2 SYDVKM. The length of the CDR3 is 14 residues. V lost 7 bases, J lost 5 bases, and 8 bases stayed unmatched. The CDR3 region is CASTPGQFYQPQHF. For the CDR3, the DNA is TGTGCCAGCACACCGGGACAGTTCTATCAGCCCCAGCATTTT.

The chain employs TRBV5-1 and TRBJ1-2; D unclear. The CDR3 totals 14 residues. V dropped 0 bases and J dropped 8 bases, with 14 bases sitting between them. CDR1 and CDR2 (germline): SGHRS, YFSETQ. The CDR3 sequence is CASSLGDSSSGYTF. CDR3 bases: TGCGCCAGCAGCTTGGGCGACTCAAGTAGCGGCTACACCTTC. Full variable domain (remainder filled in from reference TRBV5-1 and TRBJ1-2): KAGVTQTPRYLIKTRGQQVTLSCSPISGHRSVSWYQQTPGQGLQFLFEYFSETQRNKGNFPGRFSGRQFSNSRSEMNVSTLELGDSALYLCASSLGDSSSGYTFGSGTRLTVV.